Sequencing of this T cell receptor (beta chain) was carried out in a study of technical replicates of blood from a handful of donors. The sample holds one count of this clone. The CDR3 runs to 15 residues. From germline, CDR1 is LGHNA and CDR2 YSLEER. With V trimmed by 0 bases and J by 4 bases, 2 bases remained unmatched. Assay: immunoSEQ multiplex PCR; the TCRdb copy retains only in-frame clones and omits some. Of fewer than 80,000 clones detected, around nine tenths appear once; the ten largest clones hold around 5.1%. The receptor was isolated from a human donor in good health. Some clones in this sample may be carry-over from other donors' samples. This sequence joins TRBV4-3 and TRBJ2-7; TRBD2 matches at 11 bases. Material for sequencing was PBMCs. The CDR3: CASSQDPSGGYEQYF. The CDR3 DNA follows: TGCGCCAGCAGCCAAGATCCTAGCGGGGGGTACGAGCAGTACTTC.